The present entry profiles one T cell receptor (beta chain) with its context. Antigen unknown. CDR1 and CDR2 from the germline V gene are SGHNT and YYREEE (reference sequence). The CDR3 consists of 13 residues. The V end lost 2 bases, the J end lost 10 bases, and 15 bases lay between the germline ends. The data stem from a study of T cell repertoires in cytomegalovirus infection. Study context: Indications of both CMV infection and matching HLA type were provided by public TCR beta signatures. Whole-study findings and limits: HLA-C-restricted CMV-specific TCR beta clonotypes prevailed in the ex vivo response.

MiXCR was run by TCRdb on the reads, yielding one entry per CDR3 protein. The sample has some 680,000 distinct CDR3 sequences; approximately 40% are singletons. This clonotype was obtained from a human donor in good health (CMV status not recorded). Some clones in this sample may be carry-over from other donors' samples. J is TRBJ1-1 and V is TRBV5-4; TRBD1 might be the D (5 bases). The sample comprised PBMCs. The CDR3 region is CASSFQGERVAFF. DNA for the CDR3: TGTGCCAGCAGCTTCCAGGGAGAAAGGGTAGCTTTCTTT.